These T cell receptor beta chains were read from a single sample in a study of T cell repertoires in cytomegalovirus infection. From the reads, TCRdb called clonotypes with MiXCR, one entry per CDR3 protein. The sample yields approximately 590,000 distinct CDR3 sequences, roughly 43% seen once. For these receptors, no antigen is known. Sequencing was performed on cultured PBMCs, taken from culture after CMV antigen stimulation. These receptors all come from a human donor in good health (CMV status not recorded). Some clones in this sample may be carry-over from other donors' samples. CDR3s include the opening cysteine and the closing phenylalanine or tryptophan. D genes are given only for firm matches. The size entry is marked missing in some rows and otherwise reads once, few, many or a size class.

J: TRBJ2-3; D: .; size: .; V: TRBV12-3/TRBV12-4; DNA: TGTGCCAGCACCCCCCTTGTGAGTGGGGTTGGGTCCCCAGATACGCAGTATTTT; CDR3: CASTPLVSGVGSPDTQYF
J: TRBJ1-6; D: .; size: few; V: TRBV27; DNA: TGTGCCAGCAGTTATTCCTATAATTCACCCCTCCACTTT; CDR3: CASSYSYNSPLHF
J: TRBJ1-2; D: .; size: .; V: TRBV6-1; DNA: TGTGCCAGCAGTACGACTGGGTCCCTCGGATTGGTTAATGGCTACACCTTC; CDR3: CASSTTGSLGLVNGYTF
J: TRBJ1-5; D: TRBD1; size: .; V: TRBV6-2/TRBV6-3; DNA: TGTGCCAGCAGCCCGGACAGGGTAATCCAGCCCCAGCATTTT; CDR3: CASSPDRVIQPQHF
J: TRBJ2-7; D: TRBD2; size: .; V: TRBV23-1; DNA: TGCGCCAGCAGTCACGCCGGGGGGGGGGCGACCTACGAGCAGTACTTC; CDR3: CASSHAGGGATYEQYF
J: TRBJ2-6; D: .; size: .; V: TRBV5-1; DNA: TGCGCCAGCAGCTTGGTCCCCCAGGGAACCGGGGCCAACGTCCTGACTTTC; CDR3: CASSLVPQGTGANVLTF
J: TRBJ2-1; D: TRBD2; size: few; V: TRBV4-1; DNA: TGCGCCAGCAGCCAAGATCGGGGCGGGAGTTACAATGAGCAGTTCTTC; CDR3: CASSQDRGGSYNEQFF
J: TRBJ2-1; D: .; size: .; V: TRBV7-9; DNA: TGTGCCAGCAGCTTAAGGAGGCTCAGAGGGGAGCAGTTCTTC; CDR3: CASSLRRLRGEQFF
J: TRBJ2-4; D: .; size: .; V: TRBV7-2; DNA: TGTGCCAGCAGCGCACTAGCCAACATTCAGTACTTC; CDR3: CASSALANIQYF
J: TRBJ2-2; D: .; size: few; V: TRBV11-3; DNA: TGTGCCAGCAGCTTATCTCGAGCGAACACCGGGGAGCTGTTTTTT; CDR3: CASSLSRANTGELFF
J: TRBJ1-1; D: .; size: .; V: TRBV28; DNA: TGTGCCAGCAGTCTACAGGTTACTGAAGCTTTCTTT; CDR3: CASSLQVTEAFF
J: TRBJ2-7; D: .; size: .; V: TRBV12-3/TRBV12-4; DNA: TGTGCCAGCAGCCCTACAGGGAAAGGCTACGAGCAGTACTTC; CDR3: CASSPTGKGYEQYF
J: TRBJ2-3; D: .; size: few; V: TRBV2; DNA: TGTGCCAGCAGTGCCTCGGGAATTTCAGATACGCAGTATTTT; CDR3: CASSASGISDTQYF
J: TRBJ2-3; D: .; size: .; V: TRBV7-2; DNA: TGTGCCAGCAGCTTTTACGGGACCTACACGGATACGCAGTATTTT; CDR3: CASSFYGTYTDTQYF
J: TRBJ2-2; D: TRBD2; size: .; V: TRBV20-1; DNA: TGCAGTGCTAGAGTGGGAATTAGCGGGAGATGGACCGGGGAGCTGTTTTTT; CDR3: CSARVGISGRWTGELFF
J: TRBJ2-1; D: .; size: .; V: TRBV5-1; DNA: TGCGCCAGCAGCTTCGGGCAGGCCGAGCAGTTCTTC; CDR3: CASSFGQAEQFF
J: TRBJ1-4; D: .; size: .; V: TRBV7-6; DNA: TGTGCCAGCAGCTTAGGGCAAGGACGGTATGAAAAACTGTTTTTT; CDR3: CASSLGQGRYEKLFF
J: TRBJ2-1; D: TRBD1; size: few; V: TRBV2; DNA: TGTGCCAGCAGTAATGACAGGGGGTCCAATGAGCAGTTCTTC; CDR3: CASSNDRGSNEQFF
J: TRBJ2-7; D: .; size: .; V: TRBV7-9; DNA: TGTGCCAGCAGCTTAGTTACTGGTGGTGGGGCCTACGAGCAGTACTTC; CDR3: CASSLVTGGGAYEQYF
J: TRBJ1-5; D: .; size: .; V: TRBV7-2; DNA: TGTGCCAGCAGCCCATTTATCGGGACACCGCAGCCCCAGCATTTT; CDR3: CASSPFIGTPQPQHF
J: TRBJ2-2; D: .; size: few; V: TRBV7-2; DNA: TGTGCCAGCAGCCAACGGCTAGCGAACACCGGGGAGCTGTTTTTT; CDR3: CASSQRLANTGELFF
J: TRBJ2-3; D: TRBD2; size: .; V: TRBV7-4; DNA: TGTGCCAGCAGCTCACTAGCGGGAGTAGCTGATACGCAGTATTTT; CDR3: CASSSLAGVADTQYF
J: TRBJ2-2; D: TRBD2; size: few; V: TRBV7-2; DNA: TGTGCCAGCAGCTTGACTAGCGGGGGGGCGGTCGGGGAGCTGTTTTTT; CDR3: CASSLTSGGAVGELFF
J: TRBJ2-1; D: .; size: many; V: TRBV11-2; DNA: TGTGCCAGCAGCTTAGGTGAGCAGTTCTTC; CDR3: CASSLGEQFF
J: TRBJ2-7; D: .; size: few; V: TRBV28; DNA: TGTGCCAGCAGGCCGGGGTGGTCCTACGAGCAGTACTTC; CDR3: CASRPGWSYEQYF